Presented here are 7 T cell receptor beta chains from one specimen sequenced in a study of regulatory T cells in long-lasting Graves disease. The time point was: newly diagnosed GD, antithyroid drugs for less than 3 months. The TCR library used RNA extracted from PBMCs. The authors built TCR beta libraries using iRepertoire HTBI primers and Arm-PCR of CDR3 regions. TCRdb passed the multiplex PCR reads through MiXCR, listing each CDR3 protein once. The repertoire has some 350,000 distinct CDR3 sequences, about a sixth of them found once; the top ten carry roughly a fifth. These data were likewise used in another study, on T cells in Graves' hyperthyroidism and ophthalmopathy.

The input for sequencing was peripheral blood mononuclear cells (PBMCs), taken at new diagnosis, from a patient treated with antithyroid drugs. All receptors come from a woman aged 18-29 years with Graves disease.

There are many counts of this clonotype. This chain links TRBV20-1 with TRBJ1-1, with D perhaps TRBD1 (6 bases). There are 13 residues in the CDR3. The V end lost 6 bases, the J end lost 0 bases, and 11 bases lay between the germline ends. Germline V gives CDR1 DFQATT, CDR2 SNEGSKA (reference sequence). CDR3 nucleotides: TGCAGTGCGGGGGGGCAGTTGAACACTGAAGCTTTCTTT. This sequence encodes CSAGGQLNTEAFF.

This clonotype was seen a few times. The chain carries TRBV7-3 and TRBJ2-5; D may match TRBD1 or TRBD2 (5 bases each). V gave up 4 bases and J gave up 4 bases, with 10 bases separating them. Germline V gene sequence: CDR1 SGHTA, CDR2 FQGTGA. The CDR3 loop spans 13 amino acids. The CDR3 coding sequence is TGTGCCAGCAGCTCGGGACCCCGAGAGACCCAGTACTTC. Its translation is CASSSGPRETQYF. Based on the CDR3 plus reference TRBV7-3 and TRBJ2-5, the full variable domain is GAGVSQTPSNKVTEKGKYVELRCDPISGHTALYWYRQSLGQGPEFLIYFQGTGAADDSGLPNDRFFAVRPEGSVSTLKIQRTERGDSAVYLCASSSGPRETQYFGPGTRLLVL.

The chain uses TRBV24-1 and TRBJ2-1, with 7 bases matching TRBD2. Germline CDR1 KGHDR, CDR2 SFDVKD. The J segment lost 9 bases and the V segment lost 7 bases, leaving 11 bases of the junction unmatched. The CDR3 extends over 14 amino acids. The CDR3 DNA reads TGTGCCACCAGGGACCCTCCGACTAGCAGTGAGCAGTTCTTC. Translated, it gives CATRDPPTSSEQFF.

This clonotype was detected ten times or more. J is TRBJ1-6 and V is TRBV28, with unresolved D. Germline lookup yields CDR1 MDHEN and CDR2 SYDVKM. This CDR3 comprises 14 residues. V gave up 4 bases and J gave up 14 bases, with 18 bases separating them. The CDR3 nucleotides read TGTGCCAGCAGTTCTTCCGTTGACGGCCGTACCCTCCACTTT. Its protein is CASSSSVDGRTLHF.

The rearrangement joins TRBV19 to TRBJ2-2; TRBD1 aligns across 7 bases. The CDR3 is made up of 14 amino acids. V shed 8 bases, J shed 3 bases, and the junction held 6 bases outside the gene matches. Germline values: CDR1 LNHDA, CDR2 SQIVND (reference sequence). CDR3 in amino acids: CASQTGSHTGELFF. The DNA of the CDR3 is TGTGCCAGTCAGACAGGGTCCCACACCGGGGAGCTGTTTTTT.

The gene calls are TRBV19 and TRBJ2-3; D is perhaps TRBD1 or TRBD2 (5 bases each). V lost 9 bases to trimming and J lost 5 bases, with 12 bases between them. The V gene's germline CDR1 is LNHDA and CDR2 SQIVND (reference sequence). The CDR3 totals 12 residues. The CDR3 sequence: CASGAWRDTQYF. The CDR3 nucleotides read TGTGCCAGCGGGGCCTGGAGAGATACGCAGTATTTT. Full variable domain (rest looked up from reference TRBV19 and TRBJ2-3): DGGITQSPKYLFRKEGQNVTLSCEQNLNHDAMYWYRQDPGQGLRLIYYSQIVNDFQKGDIAEGYSVSREKKESFPLTVTSAQKNPTAFYLCASGAWRDTQYFGPGTRLTVL.

J is TRBJ2-4 and V is TRBV6-1, with no clear D. The ends were cut back, 5 bases at V and 0 bases at J, with 20 bases in the middle. Germline assignment: CDR1 MNHNS and CDR2 SASEGT. The CDR3 length is 18 residues. Here the CDR3 DNA reads TGTGCCAGCAGTCCTTTTGCCCAAACATCCCTAGCCAAAAACATTCAGTACTTC. Its protein is CASSPFAQTSLAKNIQYF.